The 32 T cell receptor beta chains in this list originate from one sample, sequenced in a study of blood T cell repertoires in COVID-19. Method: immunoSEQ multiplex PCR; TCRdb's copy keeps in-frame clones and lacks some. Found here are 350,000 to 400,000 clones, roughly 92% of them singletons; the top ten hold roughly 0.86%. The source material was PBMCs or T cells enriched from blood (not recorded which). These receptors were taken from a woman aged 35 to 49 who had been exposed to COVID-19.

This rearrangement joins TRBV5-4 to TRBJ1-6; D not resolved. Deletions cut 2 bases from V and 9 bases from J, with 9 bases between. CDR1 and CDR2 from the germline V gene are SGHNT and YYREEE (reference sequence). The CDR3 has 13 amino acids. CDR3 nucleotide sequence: TGTGCCAGCAGCTTAAGGGAGACTTCACCCCTCCACTTT. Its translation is CASSLRETSPLHF.

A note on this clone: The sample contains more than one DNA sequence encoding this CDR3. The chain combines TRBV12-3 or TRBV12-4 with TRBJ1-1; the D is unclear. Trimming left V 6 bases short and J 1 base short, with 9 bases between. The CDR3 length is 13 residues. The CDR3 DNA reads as TGTGCCAGCAGCCGGGGTGGGAACACTGAAGCTTTCTTT. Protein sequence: CASSRGGNTEAFF.

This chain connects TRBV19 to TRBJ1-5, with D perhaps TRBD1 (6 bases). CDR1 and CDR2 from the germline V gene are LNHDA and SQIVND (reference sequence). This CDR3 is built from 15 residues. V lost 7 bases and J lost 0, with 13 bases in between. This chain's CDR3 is CASKRDTNSNQPQHF. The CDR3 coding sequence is TGTGCCAGTAAGAGGGACACTAATAGCAATCAGCCCCAGCATTTT.

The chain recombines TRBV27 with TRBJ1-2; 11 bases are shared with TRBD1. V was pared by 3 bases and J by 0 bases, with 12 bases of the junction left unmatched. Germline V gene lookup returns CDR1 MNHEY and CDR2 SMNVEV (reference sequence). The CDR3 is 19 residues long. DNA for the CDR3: TGTGCCAGCAGTTTTATGCCAGCGGGACAGGGGGATACTAACTATGGCTACACCTTC. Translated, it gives CASSFMPAGQGDTNYGYTF.

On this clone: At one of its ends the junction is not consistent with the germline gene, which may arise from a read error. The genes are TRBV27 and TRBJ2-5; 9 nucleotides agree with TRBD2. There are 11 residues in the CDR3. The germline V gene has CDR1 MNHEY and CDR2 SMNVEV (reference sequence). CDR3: CARTGTSPGNF. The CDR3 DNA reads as TGTGCCAGAACCGGGACTAGCCCCGGCAACTTC.

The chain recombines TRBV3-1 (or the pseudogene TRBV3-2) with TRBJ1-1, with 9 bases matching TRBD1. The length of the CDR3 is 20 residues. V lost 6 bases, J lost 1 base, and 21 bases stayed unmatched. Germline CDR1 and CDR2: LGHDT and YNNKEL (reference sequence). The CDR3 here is CASRRTFNGTGRQSNTEAFF. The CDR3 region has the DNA TGTGCCAGCAGACGAACCTTTAACGGGACAGGGAGGCAGTCGAACACTGAAGCTTTCTTT.

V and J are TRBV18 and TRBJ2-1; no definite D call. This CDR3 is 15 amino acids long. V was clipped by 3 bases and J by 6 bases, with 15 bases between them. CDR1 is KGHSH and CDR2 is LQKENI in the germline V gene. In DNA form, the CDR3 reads TGTGCCAGCTCACCGATATTGACCCTAGGCAATGAGCAGTTCTTC. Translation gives CASSPILTLGNEQFF.

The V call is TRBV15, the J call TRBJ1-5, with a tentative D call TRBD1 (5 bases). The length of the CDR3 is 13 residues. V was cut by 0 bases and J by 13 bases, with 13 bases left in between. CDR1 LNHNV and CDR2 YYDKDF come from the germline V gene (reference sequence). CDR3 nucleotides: TGTGCCACCAGCAGAGATTGGGGGGAGGGGCAGCATTTT. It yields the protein CATSRDWGEGQHF.

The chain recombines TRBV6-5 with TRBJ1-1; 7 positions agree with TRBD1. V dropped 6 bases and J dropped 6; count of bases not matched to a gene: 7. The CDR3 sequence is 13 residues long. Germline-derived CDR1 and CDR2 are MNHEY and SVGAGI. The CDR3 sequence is CASRYRTGPEAFF. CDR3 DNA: TGTGCCAGCAGATACCGGACAGGACCTGAAGCTTTCTTT.

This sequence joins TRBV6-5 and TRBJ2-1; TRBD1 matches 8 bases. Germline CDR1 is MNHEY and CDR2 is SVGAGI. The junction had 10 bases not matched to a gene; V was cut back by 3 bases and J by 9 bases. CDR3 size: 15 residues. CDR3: CASSYPQGGGSEQFF. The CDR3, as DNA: TGTGCCAGCAGTTATCCACAGGGGGGAGGAAGTGAGCAGTTCTTC.

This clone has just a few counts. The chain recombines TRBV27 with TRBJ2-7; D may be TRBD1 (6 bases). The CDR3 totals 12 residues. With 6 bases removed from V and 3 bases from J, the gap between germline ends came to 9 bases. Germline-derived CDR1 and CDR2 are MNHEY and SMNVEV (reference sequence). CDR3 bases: TGTGCCAGCAGGCGGACAGTCTACGAGCAGTACTTC. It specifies CASRRTVYEQYF.

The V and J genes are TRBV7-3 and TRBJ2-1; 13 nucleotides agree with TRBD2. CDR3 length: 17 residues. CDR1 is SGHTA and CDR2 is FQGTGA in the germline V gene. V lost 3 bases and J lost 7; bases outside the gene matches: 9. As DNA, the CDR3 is TGTGCCAGCAGCTTGGGGCCACTAGCGGGAGGGCAGAATGAGCAGTTCTTC. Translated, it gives CASSLGPLAGGQNEQFF.

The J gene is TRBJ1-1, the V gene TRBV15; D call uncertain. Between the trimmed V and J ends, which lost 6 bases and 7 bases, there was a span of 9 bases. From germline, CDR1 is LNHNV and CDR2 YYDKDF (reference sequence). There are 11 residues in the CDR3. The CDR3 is CATRTRDEAFF. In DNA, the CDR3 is TGTGCCACCAGGACGAGGGATGAAGCTTTCTTT. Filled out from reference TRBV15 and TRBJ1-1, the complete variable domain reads DAMVIQNPRYQVTQFGKPVTLSCSQTLNHNVMYWYQQKSSQAPKLLFHYYDKDFNNEADTPDNFQSRRPNTSFCFLDIRSPGLGDTAMYLCATRTRDEAFFGQGTRLTVV.

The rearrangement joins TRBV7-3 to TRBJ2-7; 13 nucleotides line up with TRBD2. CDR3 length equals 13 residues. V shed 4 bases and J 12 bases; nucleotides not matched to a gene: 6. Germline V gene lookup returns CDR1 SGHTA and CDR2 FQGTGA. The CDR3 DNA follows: TGTGCCAGCAGCTCCGGGACTAGCGGGAATTTGTACTTC. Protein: CASSSGTSGNLYF.

CDR3 DNA: TGTGCCAGCACTCTAGCGGGTTCTAGCAATGAGCAGTTCTTC. Its protein is CASTLAGSSNEQFF. V and J are TRBV2 and TRBJ2-1; 8 bases map to TRBD2. The V segment lost 7 bases and the J segment 6 bases; nucleotides outside the gene matches: 8. CDR3 length: 14 residues. Germline V gene lookup returns CDR1 SNHLY and CDR2 FYNNEI.

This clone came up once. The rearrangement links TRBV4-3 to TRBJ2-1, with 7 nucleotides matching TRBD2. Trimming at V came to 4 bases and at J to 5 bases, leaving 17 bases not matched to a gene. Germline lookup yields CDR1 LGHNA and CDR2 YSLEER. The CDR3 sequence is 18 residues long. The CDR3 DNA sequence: TGCGCCAGCAGCCCAGGCCGTTTTGGGGGAGGGCCCCACAATGAGCAGTTCTTC. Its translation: CASSPGRFGGGPHNEQFF.

CDR3 sequence: CASRWTGGGEQFF. The CDR3 DNA follows: TGTGCCAGCAGGTGGACAGGGGGCGGTGAGCAGTTCTTC. The chain recombines TRBV6-5 with TRBJ2-1, with 11 positions matching TRBD1. V gave up 6 bases and J gave up 9 bases; unmatched junction bases: 4. CDR3 size: 13 residues. Germline CDR1 and CDR2: MNHEY and SVGAGI.

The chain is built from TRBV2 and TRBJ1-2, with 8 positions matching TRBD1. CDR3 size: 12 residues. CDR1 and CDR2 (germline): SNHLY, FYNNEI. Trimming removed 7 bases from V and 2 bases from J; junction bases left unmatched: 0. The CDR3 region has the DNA TGTGCCAGCAACAGGGGGAACTATGGCTACACCTTC. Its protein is CASNRGNYGYTF.

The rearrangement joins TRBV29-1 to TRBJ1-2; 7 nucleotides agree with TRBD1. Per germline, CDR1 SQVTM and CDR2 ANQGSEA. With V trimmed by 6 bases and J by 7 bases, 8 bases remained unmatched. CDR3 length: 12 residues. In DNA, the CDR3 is TGCAGCGTAAGACAGGGTGAGCGTGGCTACACCTTC. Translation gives CSVRQGERGYTF.

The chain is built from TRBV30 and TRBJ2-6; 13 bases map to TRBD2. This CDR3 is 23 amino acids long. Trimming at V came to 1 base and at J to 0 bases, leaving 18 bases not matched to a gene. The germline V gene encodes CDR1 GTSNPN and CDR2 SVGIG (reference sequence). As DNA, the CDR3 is TGTGCCTGGAGTGCTTCCCGGACTAGCGGGAGACCCCGTTGGATCTCTGGGGCCAACGTCCTGACTTTC. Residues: CAWSASRTSGRPRWISGANVLTF.

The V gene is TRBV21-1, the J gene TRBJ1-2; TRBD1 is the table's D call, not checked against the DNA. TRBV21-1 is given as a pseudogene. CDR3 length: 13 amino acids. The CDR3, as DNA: TGTGCCAGAGACAGGGGTACTAACTATGGCTACACCTTC. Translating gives CARDRGTNYGYTF.

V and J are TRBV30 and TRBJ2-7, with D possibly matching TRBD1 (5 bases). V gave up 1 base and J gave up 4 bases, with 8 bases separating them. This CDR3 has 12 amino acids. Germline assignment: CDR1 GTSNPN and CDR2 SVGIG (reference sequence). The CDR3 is CAWSEGRYEQYF. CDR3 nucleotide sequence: TGTGCCTGGAGTGAGGGGCGTTACGAGCAGTACTTC.

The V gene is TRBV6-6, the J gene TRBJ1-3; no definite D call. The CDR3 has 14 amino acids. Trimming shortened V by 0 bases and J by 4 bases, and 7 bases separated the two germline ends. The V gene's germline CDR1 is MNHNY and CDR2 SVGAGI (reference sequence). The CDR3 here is CASSYSPGGNTIYF. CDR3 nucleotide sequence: TGTGCCAGCAGTTACTCGCCTGGCGGAAACACCATATATTTT.

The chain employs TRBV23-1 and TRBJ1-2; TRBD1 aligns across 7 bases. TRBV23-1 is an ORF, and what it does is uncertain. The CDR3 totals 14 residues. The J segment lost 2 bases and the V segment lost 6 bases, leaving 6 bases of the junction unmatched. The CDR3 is CASSPPTGNYGYTF. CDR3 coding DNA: TGCGCCAGCAGCCCACCGACAGGGAACTATGGCTACACCTTC.

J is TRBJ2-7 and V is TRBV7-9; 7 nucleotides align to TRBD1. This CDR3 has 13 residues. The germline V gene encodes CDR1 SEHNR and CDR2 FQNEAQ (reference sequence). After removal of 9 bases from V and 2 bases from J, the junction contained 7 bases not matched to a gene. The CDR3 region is CASSSQGAYEQYF. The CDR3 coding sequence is TGTGCCAGTTCGAGTCAGGGGGCCTACGAGCAGTACTTC.

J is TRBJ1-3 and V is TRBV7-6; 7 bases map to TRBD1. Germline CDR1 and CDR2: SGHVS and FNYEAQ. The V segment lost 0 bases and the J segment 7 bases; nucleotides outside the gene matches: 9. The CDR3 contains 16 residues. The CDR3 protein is CASSLAGQPPVNTIYF. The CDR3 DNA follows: TGTGCCAGCAGCTTAGCGGGACAGCCTCCTGTGAACACCATATATTTT.

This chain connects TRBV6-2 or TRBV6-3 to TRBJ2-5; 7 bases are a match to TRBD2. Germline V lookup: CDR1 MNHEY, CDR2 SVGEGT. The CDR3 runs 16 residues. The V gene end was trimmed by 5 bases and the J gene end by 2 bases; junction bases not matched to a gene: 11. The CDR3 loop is CASSPSSGRSQETQYF. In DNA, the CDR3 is TGTGCCAGCAGTCCCTCTAGCGGACGATCTCAAGAGACCCAGTACTTC.

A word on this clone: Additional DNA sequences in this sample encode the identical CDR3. The CDR3 region is CASSPRQGSYEQYF. In DNA, the CDR3 is TGTGCCAGCTCACCACGACAGGGGTCCTACGAGCAGTACTTC. The V call is TRBV18, the J call TRBJ2-7; TRBD1 matches at 8 bases. With V trimmed by 1 base and J by 1 base, 0 bases remained unmatched. The V gene's germline CDR1 is KGHSH and CDR2 LQKENI. The CDR3 runs to 14 residues.

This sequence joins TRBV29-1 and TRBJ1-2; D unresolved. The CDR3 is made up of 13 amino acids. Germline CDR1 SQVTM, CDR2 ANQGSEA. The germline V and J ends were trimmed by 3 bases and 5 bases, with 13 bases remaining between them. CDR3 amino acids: CSVDPDPGYGYTF. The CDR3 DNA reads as TGCAGCGTTGACCCAGACCCGGGGTATGGCTACACCTTC.

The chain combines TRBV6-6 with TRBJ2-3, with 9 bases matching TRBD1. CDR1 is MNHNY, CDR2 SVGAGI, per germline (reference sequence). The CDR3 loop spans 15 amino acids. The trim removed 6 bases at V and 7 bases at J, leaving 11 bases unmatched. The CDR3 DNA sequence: TGTGCCAGCAGCGCGACCGGGACAGGGATTTATACGCAGTATTTT. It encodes CASSATGTGIYTQYF.

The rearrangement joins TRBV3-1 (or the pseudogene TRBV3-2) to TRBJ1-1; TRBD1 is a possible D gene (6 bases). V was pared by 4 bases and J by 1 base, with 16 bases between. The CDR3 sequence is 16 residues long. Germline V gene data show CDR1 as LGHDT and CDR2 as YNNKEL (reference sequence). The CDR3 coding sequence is TGTGCCAGCAGCCGCCTCGCAGGGGCTACGAACACTGAAGCTTTCTTT. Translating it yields CASSRLAGATNTEAFF.

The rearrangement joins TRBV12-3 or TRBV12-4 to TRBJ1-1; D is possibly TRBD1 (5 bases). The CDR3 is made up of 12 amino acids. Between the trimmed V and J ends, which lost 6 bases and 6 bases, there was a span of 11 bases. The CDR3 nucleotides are TGTGCCAGCAGCACACAGGTCTCTGAAGCTTTCTTT. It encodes CASSTQVSEAFF.